This T cell receptor beta chain was observed in a study of PD-L1 blockade in urothelial cancer. Time point meaning: peripheral blood 6 weeks after treatment start. From germline, CDR1 is GTSNPN and CDR2 SVGIG (reference sequence). V lost 5 bases and J 1 base, leaving 15 bases between the germline ends. The CDR3 length is 14 residues. In this sample, this clone turned up a few times. This table comes from immunoSEQ multiplex PCR, and its TCRdb copy is limited to in-frame clones, with some not included. The sample consists of roughly 100,000 clones, 75% to 90% of them appearing once. This chain uses TRBV30 with TRBJ2-7; possibly TRBD2 for D (7 bases). The sequence derives from a man aged 70-80 years with urothelial cancer. The source was PBMCs, collected around atezolizumab (anti-PD-L1) treatment. CDR3 protein: CAWAGGAGSYEQYF. In nucleotides, the CDR3 is TGTGCCTGGGCTGGGGGGGCCGGGTCCTACGAGCAGTACTTC.